Listed here are 23 T cell receptor beta chains from one sample, sequenced in a study of T-cell memory formation after mild COVID-19. TCRdb ran MiXCR on the 5' RACE reads and lists one entry per CDR3 protein. The sample yields tens of thousands of distinct CDR3 sequences, about 13% seen once. The specimen sequenced was PBMCs or a T cell subset sorted from them (not recorded which). The receptor source for this set is an adult woman who had mild COVID-19 (a few samples of this study predate the infection). Cell type and time point are not known.

CDR3 sequence reads: CASSRPVSFGNEQFF. The CDR3, as DNA: TGTGCCAGCAGCCGACCGGTGAGTTTCGGGAATGAGCAGTTCTTC. The chain carries TRBV7-9 and TRBJ2-1, with D unresolved. The CDR3 loop spans 15 amino acids. Germline-derived CDR1 and CDR2 are SEHNR and FQNEAQ (reference sequence). V lost 5 bases to trimming and J lost 7 bases, with 18 bases between them.

This clonotype was seen only a few times. The J gene is TRBJ1-1, the V gene TRBV4-3; 8 nucleotides align to TRBD1. CDR3 length: 16 residues. V was pared by 0 bases and J by 5 bases, with 8 bases of the junction left unmatched. Germline CDR1 reads LGHNA; CDR2 reads YSLEER. The CDR3 nucleotides are TGCGCCAGCAGCCAAGATCGGCCAGGGGGCTGGACTGAAGCTTTCTTT. Translation gives CASSQDRPGGWTEAFF.

This clonotype occurred a few times. J is TRBJ2-7 and V is TRBV7-3, with TRBD1 matching over 11 bases. V was pared by 4 bases and J by 3 bases, with 5 bases of the junction left unmatched. CDR1 SGHTA and CDR2 FQGTGA come from the germline V gene. The CDR3 sequence is 15 residues long. For the CDR3, the DNA is TGTGCCAGCAGCTCGTGGACAGGGGGCAGCTACGAGCAGTACTTC. Encoded protein: CASSSWTGGSYEQYF.

This clonotype was counted between two and nine times. This chain joins TRBV24-1 and TRBJ2-7; 10 nucleotides align to TRBD1. V was pared by 4 bases and J by 5 bases, with 4 bases of the junction left unmatched. CDR3 length: 14 residues. Germline V lookup: CDR1 KGHDR, CDR2 SFDVKD. In DNA, the CDR3 is TGTGCCACCAGTGACCTGGGACAGGGGAACGAGCAGTACTTC. It translates to CATSDLGQGNEQYF.

This clonotype was observed a handful of times. The chain recombines TRBV30 with TRBJ2-5; 8 positions agree with TRBD1. Per the germline V gene, CDR1 is GTSNPN and CDR2 is SVGIG (reference sequence). The CDR3 is 15 residues long. Trimming cost V 3 bases and J 0 bases; bases outside gene matches: 6. CDR3 in DNA: TGTGCCTGGAGCCTGGGACAGGCCTACCAAGAGACCCAGTACTTC. Protein product: CAWSLGQAYQETQYF.

V and J are TRBV12-3 or TRBV12-4 and TRBJ1-2; maybe TRBD1 (5 bases). V was pared by 6 bases and J by 9 bases, with 14 bases between. The CDR3 contains 12 residues. Here the CDR3 DNA reads TGTGCCAGCAGCTCAGACAGATTGAGCTACACCTTC. It specifies CASSSDRLSYTF.

This clonotype has only a few counts. In nucleotides, the CDR3 is TGTGCCAGCTGGGGCCCGGGGAGGGGCACCTACGAGCAGTACTTC. It specifies CASWGPGRGTYEQYF. The V and J genes are TRBV2 and TRBJ2-7, with TRBD2 matching 7 bases. Germline V gene data show CDR1 as SNHLY and CDR2 as FYNNEI. The J segment lost 2 bases and the V segment lost 8 bases, leaving 12 bases of the junction unmatched. This CDR3 region has 15 residues.

This clonotype is deemed medium-sized. This chain uses TRBV14 with TRBJ2-3, with a tentative D call TRBD2 (6 bases). Germline V CDR1 and CDR2: SGHDN, FVKESK. CDR3 size: 15 residues. Trimming removed 1 base at V and 6 bases at J, with 14 bases between. In DNA form, the CDR3 reads TGTGCCAGCAGCCAAGCGGGGGAGTGGGGTGATACGCAGTATTTT. It translates to CASSQAGEWGDTQYF.

This clonotype was recorded a few times. The chain joins TRBV9 to TRBJ2-1; D is perhaps TRBD2 (6 bases). CDR3 length equals 13 residues. V lost 2 bases and J 6 bases, leaving 9 bases between the germline ends. CDR1 and CDR2 (germline): SGDLS, YYNGEE. In DNA, the CDR3 is TGTGCCAGCAGCGTCGGAGGGTCCAATGAGCAGTTCTTC. It translates to CASSVGGSNEQFF.

This clonotype came up a few times. V and J are TRBV20-1 and TRBJ2-3; D unresolved. The CDR3 has 16 residues. Trimming took off 0 bases at V and 2 bases at J, with 15 bases between the two ends. The germline V gene encodes CDR1 DFQATT and CDR2 SNEGSKA (reference sequence). The CDR3 reads CSARDLIAHNTDTQYF. As DNA, the CDR3 is TGCAGTGCTAGAGATCTAATAGCCCACAACACAGATACGCAGTATTTT.

This clonotype was observed a few times. V is TRBV12-3 or TRBV12-4 and J is TRBJ2-2; no reliable D call. The V end lost 2 bases, the J end lost 8 bases, and 9 bases lay between the germline ends. The CDR3 has 13 residues. CDR3 protein: CASSLLGFGELFF. In nucleotides, the CDR3 is TGTGCCAGCAGTTTACTTGGGTTTGGGGAGCTGTTTTTT.

In DNA, the CDR3 is TGTGCCAGCAGCTTAACAGGGACAGCATCAGATACGCAGTATTTT. This gives the protein CASSLTGTASDTQYF. The rearrangement links TRBV7-6 to TRBJ2-3, with TRBD1 matching over 7 bases. The trim removed 2 bases at V and 4 bases at J, leaving 6 bases unmatched. The CDR3 has 15 amino acids. Germline V gene lookup returns CDR1 SGHVS and CDR2 FNYEAQ.

This chain links TRBV20-1 with TRBJ2-7; D is perhaps TRBD2 (5 bases). V lost 0 bases to trimming and J lost 3 bases, with 12 bases between them. The length of the CDR3 is 14 residues. Germline assignment: CDR1 DFQATT and CDR2 SNEGSKA (reference sequence). CDR3 nucleotides: TGCAGTGCTAGAGACGCGGGCAGAATCTACGAGCAGTACTTC. This codes for CSARDAGRIYEQYF.

CDR3 residues: CASSAGTTPSTDTQYF. The CDR3 DNA sequence: TGCGCCAGCAGCGCTGGGACTACTCCTAGCACAGATACGCAGTATTTT. This chain uses TRBV4-1 with TRBJ2-3; TRBD2 matches at 7 bases. The germline CDR1 and CDR2 sequences are MGHRA and YSYEKL. This CDR3 comprises 16 residues. Trimming at V came to 5 bases and at J to 0 bases, leaving 8 bases not matched to a gene.

The rearrangement uses TRBV20-1 and TRBJ2-1, with 10 bases matching TRBD2. Losses at the gene ends were 4 bases for V and 6 bases for J; bases not matched to a gene: 6. The CDR3 extends over 14 amino acids. Looked up from germline, CDR1 is DFQATT and CDR2 is SNEGSKA (reference sequence). CDR3 in DNA: TGCAGTGCTACACTAGCGGGAATGCCCAATGAGCAGTTCTTC. It yields the protein CSATLAGMPNEQFF.

This clonotype was observed a handful of times. The chain uses TRBV20-1 and TRBJ1-5; D remains unclear. The CDR3 is made up of 16 amino acids. CDR1 is DFQATT, CDR2 SNEGSKA, per germline (reference sequence). V was pared by 0 bases and J by 6 bases, with 18 bases between. This CDR3 is CSAREVEWPGIQPQHF. CDR3 sequence (DNA): TGCAGTGCTAGAGAGGTGGAATGGCCTGGCATTCAGCCCCAGCATTTT.

This clonotype was recorded a few times. V and J are TRBV21-1 and TRBJ2-3; the table's D call, TRBD1, was not checked against the DNA. TRBV21-1 is a documented pseudogene. This CDR3 is built from 14 residues. DNA of the CDR3: TGTGCCACCCAGGCTAGCGCCCCTCCAAGCTCGCAGTATTTT. It specifies CATQASAPPSSQYF.

V usage is TRBV5-6 and J usage is TRBJ2-7; D uncertain. Germline V gene data show CDR1 as SGHDT and CDR2 as YYEEEE. This CDR3 contains 11 residues. V lost 3 bases to trimming and J lost 5 bases, with 6 bases between them. The CDR3 loop reads CASSSYHEQYF. The CDR3 DNA sequence: TGTGCCAGCAGCTCGTACCACGAGCAGTACTTC.

This clonotype was detected ten times or more. J is TRBJ2-3 and V is TRBV11-2; possibly TRBD1 for D (6 bases). The CDR3 extends over 13 amino acids. Deletions cut 7 bases from V and 6 bases from J, with 14 bases between. Per germline, CDR1 SGHAT and CDR2 FQNNGV. Here the CDR3 reads CASNTGNRDTQYF. The CDR3 DNA follows: TGTGCCAGCAACACAGGGAACCGGGATACGCAGTATTTT.

The chain carries TRBV4-1 and TRBJ2-5; unclear D gene. The germline CDR1 and CDR2 sequences are MGHRA and YSYEKL. Trimming shortened V by 1 base and J by 4 bases, and 16 bases separated the two germline ends. CDR3 length equals 16 residues. CDR3 coding DNA: TGCGCCAGCAGCCAAGCCCCTTCGTGGGATGGAGAGACCCAGTACTTC. It is translated as CASSQAPSWDGETQYF.

In its sample, this clonotype ranks as medium-sized. The V call is TRBV19, the J call TRBJ2-6, with D perhaps matching TRBD1 (6 bases). The germline V and J ends were trimmed by 4 bases and 4 bases, with 8 bases remaining between them. From germline, CDR1 is LNHDA and CDR2 SQIVND (reference sequence). The CDR3 sequence is 14 residues long. DNA for the CDR3: TGTGCCAGTAGTACCGGACAGGGGGCCAACGTCCTGACTTTC. Translated, it gives CASSTGQGANVLTF.

The chain employs TRBV20-1 and TRBJ1-5; D possibly corresponds to TRBD1 (6 bases). Germline CDR1 is DFQATT and CDR2 is SNEGSKA (reference sequence). There are 15 residues in the CDR3. V gave up 1 base and J gave up 5 bases, with 15 bases separating them. CDR3 region: CSARAQTGFDQPQHF. CDR3 DNA sequence: TGCAGTGCTAGAGCCCAGACAGGTTTCGATCAGCCCCAGCATTTT.

V gene TRBV9 combines with J gene TRBJ2-1; D is possibly TRBD2 (5 bases). Germline V gene sequence: CDR1 SGDLS, CDR2 YYNGEE. Trimming took off 0 bases at V and 9 bases at J, with 13 bases between the two ends. The CDR3 loop spans 14 amino acids. CDR3 coding DNA: TGTGCCAGCAGCGTAGAAGGCCCTAGCTCTGAGCAGTTCTTC. This encodes CASSVEGPSSEQFF.